These T cell receptor beta chains were read from a single sample in a study of blood T cell repertoires in COVID-19. TCRdb's table, derived via immunoSEQ multiplex PCR, lists solely in-frame clones and lacks some. The profile shows 200,000 to 250,000 clones, roughly 90% of them singletons. The sample comprised peripheral blood. These receptors all come from a man aged 55-75 years who had recovered from COVID-19. CDR3s leave out the opening cysteine and the closing phenylalanine or tryptophan. Not every row has a clone size; where given, it reads once, few, many or a size class.

.	TRBV28	TRBJ2-7	ASSDGDSSYEQY
few	TRBV7-9	TRBJ1-6	ASSLREMHSPLH
.	TRBV5-6	TRBJ2-7	ASSLRDRVYEQY
.	TRBV6-5	TRBJ1-2	ASTRDRGIGYGYT
.	TRBV6-2/TRBV6-3	TRBJ1-1	ASSYSQGKGTEAF
.	TRBV9	TRBJ1-1	ASSERSMNTEAF
.	TRBV15	TRBJ2-3	ATSIRREADTQY
.	TRBV6-5	TRBJ2-5	ASGGRETQY
.	TRBV7-9	TRBJ1-4	ASSPRTGTEKLF
.	TRBV9	TRBJ1-1	ASSPSVGNTEAF
.	TRBV2	TRBJ2-5	ASRTSGGAETQY
.	TRBV2	TRBJ2-3	ASSPGLAGADTQY
.	TRBV5-1	TRBJ2-7	ASRPDRYSYEQY
.	TRBV5-1	TRBJ1-4	ASSHGGKATNEKLF
.	TRBV5-1	TRBJ1-5	ASSGGTGVNQPQH
.	TRBV3-1/TRBV3-2	TRBJ1-2	ASSTYRDIGGYT
.	TRBV9	TRBJ2-1	ASSDRQEYNEQF
.	TRBV9	TRBJ1-5	ASSVTGDQPQH
.	TRBV27	TRBJ2-1	ASSRSDKSSYNEQF
.	TRBV9	TRBJ2-3	ASSALSGTIPTDTQY
.	TRBV5-1	TRBJ2-5	ASSRGHSETQY
.	TRBV3-1/TRBV3-2	TRBJ2-7	ASSLRGGSYEQY
.	TRBV6-5	TRBJ2-5	ASRDRKETQY
once	TRBV7-9	TRBJ2-7	ASSRGQGIDEQY
.	TRBV18	TRBJ1-3	ASSPDRGGNTIY
once	TRBV5-5	TRBJ1-5	ASSLDSLSNQPQH
once	TRBV19	TRBJ2-6	ASSATSGMNSGANVLT
.	TRBV4-2	TRBJ2-7	ASSQDRLAGEYEQY
.	TRBV7-6	TRBJ2-1	ASSPTAGTSGRAPYNEQF